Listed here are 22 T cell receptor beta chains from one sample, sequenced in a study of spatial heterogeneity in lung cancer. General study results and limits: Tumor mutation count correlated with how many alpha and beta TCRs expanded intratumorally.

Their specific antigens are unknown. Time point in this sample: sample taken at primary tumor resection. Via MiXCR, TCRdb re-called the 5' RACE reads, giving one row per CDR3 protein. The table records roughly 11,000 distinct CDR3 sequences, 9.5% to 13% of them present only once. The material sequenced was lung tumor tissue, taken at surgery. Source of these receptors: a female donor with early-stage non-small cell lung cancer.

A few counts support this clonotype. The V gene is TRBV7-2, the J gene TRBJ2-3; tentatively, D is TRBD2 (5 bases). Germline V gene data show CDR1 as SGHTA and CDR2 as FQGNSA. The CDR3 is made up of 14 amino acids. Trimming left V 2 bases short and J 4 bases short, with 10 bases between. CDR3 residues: CASSLLVSADTQYF. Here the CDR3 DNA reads TGTGCCAGCAGCTTACTCGTTAGCGCAGATACGCAGTATTTT.

CDR3 sequence (DNA): TGTGCCATCAGTGTCGGAGGGCTCGGCTACACCTTC. Protein product: CAISVGGLGYTF. The chain recombines TRBV10-3 with TRBJ1-2; D unresolved. Trimming took 4 bases from V and 8 from J, leaving 11 bases between them. This CDR3 spans 12 amino acids. CDR1 ENHRY and CDR2 SYGVKD come from the germline V gene.

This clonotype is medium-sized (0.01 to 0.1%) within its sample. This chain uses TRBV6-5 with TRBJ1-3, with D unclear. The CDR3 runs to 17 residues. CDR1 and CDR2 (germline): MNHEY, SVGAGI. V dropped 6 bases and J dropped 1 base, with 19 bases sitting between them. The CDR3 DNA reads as TGTGCCAGCAGCGCTAACGGCTGGGGTCTTTCTGGAAACACCATATATTTT. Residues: CASSANGWGLSGNTIYF.

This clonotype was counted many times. The CDR3 DNA reads TGTGCCAGCAGCTCAACCGGGGGTAGCGATTCACCCCTCCACTTT. Translated, it gives CASSSTGGSDSPLHF. The V and J genes are TRBV6-1 and TRBJ1-6, with D tentatively TRBD1 (5 bases). The CDR3 loop spans 15 amino acids. CDR1 is MNHNS, CDR2 SASEGT, per germline. V shed 6 bases and J shed 8 bases, with 17 bases lying between them.

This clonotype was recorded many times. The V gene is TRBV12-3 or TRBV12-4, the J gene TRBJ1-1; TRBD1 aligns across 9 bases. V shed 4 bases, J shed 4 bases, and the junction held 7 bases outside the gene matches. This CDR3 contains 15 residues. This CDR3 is CASSYLGTGTTEAFF. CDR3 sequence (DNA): TGTGCCAGCAGTTACCTAGGGACAGGGACCACTGAAGCTTTCTTT.

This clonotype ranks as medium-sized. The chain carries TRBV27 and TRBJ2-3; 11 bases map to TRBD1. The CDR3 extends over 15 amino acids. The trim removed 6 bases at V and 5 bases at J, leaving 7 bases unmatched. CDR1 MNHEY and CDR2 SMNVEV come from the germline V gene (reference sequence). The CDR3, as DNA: TGTGCCAGCAGCAGGGACAGGGGGTATGGAGATACGCAGTATTTT. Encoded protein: CASSRDRGYGDTQYF.

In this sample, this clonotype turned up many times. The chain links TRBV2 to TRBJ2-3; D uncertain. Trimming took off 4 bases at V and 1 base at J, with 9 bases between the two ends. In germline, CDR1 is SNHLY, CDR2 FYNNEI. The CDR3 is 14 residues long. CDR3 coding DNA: TGTGCCAGCAGTGTTCGGATGGGCACAGATACGCAGTATTTT. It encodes CASSVRMGTDTQYF.

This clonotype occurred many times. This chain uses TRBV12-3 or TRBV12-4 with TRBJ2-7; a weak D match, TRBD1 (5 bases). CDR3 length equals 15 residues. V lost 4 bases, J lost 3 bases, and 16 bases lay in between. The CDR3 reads CASSSGHEPFYEQYF. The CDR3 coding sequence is TGTGCCAGCAGTTCCGGACATGAGCCCTTCTACGAGCAGTACTTC.

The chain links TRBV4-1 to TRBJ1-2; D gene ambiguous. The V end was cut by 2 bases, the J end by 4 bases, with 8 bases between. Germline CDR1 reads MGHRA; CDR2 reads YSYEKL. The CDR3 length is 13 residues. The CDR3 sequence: CASSQTATYGYTF. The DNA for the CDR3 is TGCGCCAGCAGCCAAACAGCCACCTATGGCTACACCTTC.

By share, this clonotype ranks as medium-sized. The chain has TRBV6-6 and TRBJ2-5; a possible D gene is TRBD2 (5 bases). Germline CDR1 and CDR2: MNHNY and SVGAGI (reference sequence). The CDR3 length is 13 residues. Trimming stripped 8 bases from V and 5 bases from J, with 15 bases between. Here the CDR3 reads CASAWGASETQYF. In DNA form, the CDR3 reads TGTGCCAGCGCCTGGGGAGCTTCTGAGACCCAGTACTTC.

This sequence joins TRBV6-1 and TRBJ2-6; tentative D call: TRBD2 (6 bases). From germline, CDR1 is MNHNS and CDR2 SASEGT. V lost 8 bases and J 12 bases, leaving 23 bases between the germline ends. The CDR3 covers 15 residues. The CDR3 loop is CASLPPGTRWSVLTF. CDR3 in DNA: TGTGCCAGCCTACCACCCGGGACTCGATGGTCCGTCCTGACTTTC.

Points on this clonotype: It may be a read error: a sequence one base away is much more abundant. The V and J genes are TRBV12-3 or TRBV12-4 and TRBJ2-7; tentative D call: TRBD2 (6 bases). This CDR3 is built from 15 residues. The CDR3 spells CGSSLRLGDLREQYF. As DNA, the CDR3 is TGTGGCAGCAGTTTAAGACTGGGGGACTTACGAGAGCAGTACTTC.

CDR3 nucleotides: TGTGCCAGCTCACCACGACAGTCCACAGATACGCAGTATTTT. Its protein product is CASSPRQSTDTQYF. The chain is built from TRBV18 and TRBJ2-3, with a weak D call TRBD1 (5 bases). Trimming shortened V by 1 base and J by 2 bases, and 7 bases separated the two germline ends. Germline values: CDR1 KGHSH, CDR2 LQKENI. This CDR3 spans 14 amino acids. The full variable domain, in which reference TRBV18 and TRBJ2-3 provide the parts outside the CDR3, is NAGVMQNPRHLVRRRGQEARLRCSPMKGHSHVYWYRQLPEEGLKFMVYLQKENIIDESGMPKERFSAEFPKEGPSILRIQQVVRGDSAAYFCASSPRQSTDTQYFGPGTRLTVL.

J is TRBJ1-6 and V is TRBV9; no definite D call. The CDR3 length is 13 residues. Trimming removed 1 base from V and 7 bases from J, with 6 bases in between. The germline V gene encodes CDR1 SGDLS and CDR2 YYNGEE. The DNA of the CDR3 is TGTGCCAGCAGCGTAATGGGCAATTCACCCCTCCACTTT. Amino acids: CASSVMGNSPLHF.

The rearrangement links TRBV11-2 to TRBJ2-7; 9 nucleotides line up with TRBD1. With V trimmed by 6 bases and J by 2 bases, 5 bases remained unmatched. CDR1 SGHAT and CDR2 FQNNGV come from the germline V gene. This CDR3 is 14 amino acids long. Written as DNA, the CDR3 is TGTGCCAGCAGGGGACAGGGCGAAGCCTACGAGCAGTACTTC. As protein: CASRGQGEAYEQYF.

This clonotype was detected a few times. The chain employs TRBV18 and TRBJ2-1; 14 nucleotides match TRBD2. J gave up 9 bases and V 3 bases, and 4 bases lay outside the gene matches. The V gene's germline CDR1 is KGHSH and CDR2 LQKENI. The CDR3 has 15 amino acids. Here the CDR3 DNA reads TGTGCCAGCTCACCGACTAGCGGGGGGGCCGCTGAGCAGTTCTTC. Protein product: CASSPTSGGAAEQFF. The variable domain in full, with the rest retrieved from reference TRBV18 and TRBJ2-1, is NAGVMQNPRHLVRRRGQEARLRCSPMKGHSHVYWYRQLPEEGLKFMVYLQKENIIDESGMPKERFSAEFPKEGPSILRIQQVVRGDSAAYFCASSPTSGGAAEQFFGPGTRLTVL.

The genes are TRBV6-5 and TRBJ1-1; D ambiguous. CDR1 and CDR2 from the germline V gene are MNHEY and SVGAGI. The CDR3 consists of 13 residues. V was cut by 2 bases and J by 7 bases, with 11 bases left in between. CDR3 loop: CASSYVRQNEAFF. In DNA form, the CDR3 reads TGTGCCAGCAGTTACGTGAGGCAGAATGAAGCTTTCTTT.

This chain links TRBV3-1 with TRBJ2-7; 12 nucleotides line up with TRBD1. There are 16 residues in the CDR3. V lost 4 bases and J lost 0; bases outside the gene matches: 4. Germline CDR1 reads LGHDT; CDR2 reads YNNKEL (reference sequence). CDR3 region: CASSLRGQGASYEQYF. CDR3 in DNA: TGTGCCAGCAGCCTGAGGGGACAGGGGGCCTCCTACGAGCAGTACTTC.

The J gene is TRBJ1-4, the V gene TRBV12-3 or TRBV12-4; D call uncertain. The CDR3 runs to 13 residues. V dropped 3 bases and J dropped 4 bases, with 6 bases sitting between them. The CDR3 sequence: CASSFDGNEKLFF. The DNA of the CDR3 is TGTGCCAGCAGTTTTGACGGTAATGAAAAACTGTTTTTT.

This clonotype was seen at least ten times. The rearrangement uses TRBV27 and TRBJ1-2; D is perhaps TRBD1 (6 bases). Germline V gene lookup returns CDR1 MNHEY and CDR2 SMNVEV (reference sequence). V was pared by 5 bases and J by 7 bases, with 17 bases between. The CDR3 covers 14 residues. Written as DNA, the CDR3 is TGTGCCAGCAGTCTAGGGACATGGGGGGCTGGCTACACCTTC. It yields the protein CASSLGTWGAGYTF.

CDR3 sequence: CASGDDSAWEQPQHF. CDR3 coding DNA: TGTGCCAGCGGCGACGACAGTGCTTGGGAGCAGCCCCAGCATTTT. This rearrangement joins TRBV12-3 or TRBV12-4 to TRBJ1-5; tentative D call: TRBD1 (5 bases). The V end was cut by 8 bases, the J end by 7 bases, with 21 bases between. The CDR3 loop spans 15 amino acids.

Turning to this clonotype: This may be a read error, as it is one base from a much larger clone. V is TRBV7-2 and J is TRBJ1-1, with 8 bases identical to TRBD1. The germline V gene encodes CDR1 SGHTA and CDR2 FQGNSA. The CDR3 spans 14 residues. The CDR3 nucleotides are TGTGTCAGCAGCTTTGGACAGGGGAACACTGAAGCTTTCTTT. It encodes CVSSFGQGNTEAFF.